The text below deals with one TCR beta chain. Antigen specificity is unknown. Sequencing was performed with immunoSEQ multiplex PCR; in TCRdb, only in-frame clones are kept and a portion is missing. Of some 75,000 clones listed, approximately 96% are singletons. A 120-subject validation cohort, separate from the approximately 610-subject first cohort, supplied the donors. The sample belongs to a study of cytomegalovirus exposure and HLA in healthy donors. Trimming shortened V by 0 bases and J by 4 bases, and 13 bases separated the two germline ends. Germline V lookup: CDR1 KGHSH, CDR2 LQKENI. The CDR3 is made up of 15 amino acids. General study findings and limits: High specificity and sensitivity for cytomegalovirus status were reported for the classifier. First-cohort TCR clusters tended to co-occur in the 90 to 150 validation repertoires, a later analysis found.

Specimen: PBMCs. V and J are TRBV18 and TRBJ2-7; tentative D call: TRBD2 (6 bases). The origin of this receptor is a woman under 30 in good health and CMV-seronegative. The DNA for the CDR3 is TGTGCCAGCTCACCACCCGCCGGGACTGGTTACGAGCAGTACTTC. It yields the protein CASSPPAGTGYEQYF.